The 3 T cell receptor beta chains presented below share a single source sample, sequenced in a study of shared T cell receptors in the human thymus. The method was immunoSEQ multiplex PCR; TCRdb's version includes in-frame clones alone and lacks a portion of them. The top ten hold more than 0.01% of the sample, which has roughly 500,000 clones, around 78% seen once. These data were likewise used in another study, on human thymus T cells.

The source material was thymocytes. The receptors shown here come from a boy under two years old with a congenital heart defect.

As regards this clone: The CDR3 does not end in the conserved phenylalanine or tryptophan, so this is likely a read error. It is unclear where the CDR3 begins or ends on the DNA, so no DNA is shown, and the CDR3 is as TCRdb lists it. The chain uses TRBV6-1 and TRBJ1-3; the table's D call TRBD1 went unverified against the DNA. 11 amino acids form the CDR3, both terminal residues included. Germline V gene sequence: CDR1 MNHNS, CDR2 SASEGT. CDR3 residues: CASSDPQGDWV.

This clone came up a few times. The chain combines TRBV9 with TRBJ2-5; 8 bases align to TRBD2. CDR3 length equals 13 residues. Germline V lookup: CDR1 SGDLS, CDR2 YYNGEE. The V segment lost 3 bases and the J segment 5 bases; nucleotides outside the gene matches: 3. The DNA of the CDR3 is TGTGCCAGCAGCGGGCGGGAGGAGGAGACCCAGTACTTC. It translates to CASSGREEETQYF.

This sequence joins TRBV5-1 and TRBJ2-1; 11 nucleotides line up with TRBD2. CDR1 is SGHRS and CDR2 is YFSETQ in the germline V gene. The CDR3 loop spans 17 amino acids. V was pared by 4 bases and J by 5 bases, with 11 bases of the junction left unmatched. As DNA, the CDR3 is TGCGCCAGCAGCGACGGTAGGGGACTAGCGGAAGACAATGAGCAGTTCTTC. This encodes CASSDGRGLAEDNEQFF. The entire variable domain, with the rest obtained from reference TRBV5-1 and TRBJ2-1, is as follows: KAGVTQTPRYLIKTRGQQVTLSCSPISGHRSVSWYQQTPGQGLQFLFEYFSETQRNKGNFPGRFSGRQFSNSRSEMNVSTLELGDSALYLCASSDGRGLAEDNEQFFGPGTRLTVL.